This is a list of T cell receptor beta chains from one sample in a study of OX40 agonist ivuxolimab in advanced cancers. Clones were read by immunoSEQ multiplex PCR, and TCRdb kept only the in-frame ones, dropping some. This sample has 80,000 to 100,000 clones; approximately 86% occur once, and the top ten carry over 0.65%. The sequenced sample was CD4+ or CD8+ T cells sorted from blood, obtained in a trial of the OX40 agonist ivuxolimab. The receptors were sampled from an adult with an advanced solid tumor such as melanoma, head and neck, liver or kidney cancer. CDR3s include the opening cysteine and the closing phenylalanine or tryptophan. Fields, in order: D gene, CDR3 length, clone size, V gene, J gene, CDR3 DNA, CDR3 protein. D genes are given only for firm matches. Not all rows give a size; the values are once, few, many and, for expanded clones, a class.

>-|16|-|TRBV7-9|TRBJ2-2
TGTGCCAGCACCAGAGATCGTACTGGAAACACCGGGGAGCTGTTTTTT
CASTRDRTGNTGELFF
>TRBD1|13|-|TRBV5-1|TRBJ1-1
TGCGCCAGCAGCTTTGGACAGGGGTCTGAAGCTTTCTTT
CASSFGQGSEAFF
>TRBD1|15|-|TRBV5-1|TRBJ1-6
TGCGCCAGCAGCCCCTCGACAGGGGGCAAATCACCCCTCCACTTT
CASSPSTGGKSPLHF
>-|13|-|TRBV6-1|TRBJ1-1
TGTGCCAGCATTAACATCTTAAGCACTGAAGCTTTCTTT
CASINILSTEAFF
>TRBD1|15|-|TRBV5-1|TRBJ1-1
TGCGCCAGCAGCTCGGGACAGGGGGCAATAGGTGAAGCTTTCTTT
CASSSGQGAIGEAFF
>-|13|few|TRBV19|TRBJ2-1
TGTGCCAGTAGTATACCTAGCCTTGGTGAGCAGTTCTTC
CASSIPSLGEQFF
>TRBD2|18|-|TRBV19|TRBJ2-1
TGTGCCAGTAGTATAGAACTAGCGGGGGCCCGGAACTACAATGAGCAGTTCTTC
CASSIELAGARNYNEQFF
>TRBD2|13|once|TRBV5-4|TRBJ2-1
TGTGCCACTAGACTAGCGGGAGTCCAAGAGCAGTTCTTC
CATRLAGVQEQFF
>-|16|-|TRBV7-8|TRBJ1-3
TGTGCCAGCAGCTTAGATGCAGGGAGTACTGGAAACACCATATATTTT
CASSLDAGSTGNTIYF
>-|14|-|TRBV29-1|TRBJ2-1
TGCAGCGTGGGCGGAGCTACCTTTCTCGATGAGCAGTTCTTC
CSVGGATFLDEQFF
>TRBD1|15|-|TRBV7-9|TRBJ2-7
TGTGCCAGCAGCCCATGGACAGGCGGCTCCTACGAGCAGTACTTC
CASSPWTGGSYEQYF
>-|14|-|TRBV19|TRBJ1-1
TGTGCCAGTAGTACCTCACAGGGCGCGGTTGAAGCTTTCTTT
CASSTSQGAVEAFF
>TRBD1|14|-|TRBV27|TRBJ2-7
TGTGCCAGCAGAAACCGGGACAGGACCTACGAGCAGTACTTC
CASRNRDRTYEQYF
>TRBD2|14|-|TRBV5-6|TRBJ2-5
TGTGCCAGCAGCCCCGGGAGGTCCAGGGAGACCCAGTACTTC
CASSPGRSRETQYF
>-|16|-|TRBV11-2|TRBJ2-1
TGTGCCAGCAGCTTAGGCAGGGGATATTCCTACAATGAGCAGTTCTTC
CASSLGRGYSYNEQFF
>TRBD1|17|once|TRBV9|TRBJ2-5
TGTGCCAGCAGCGTAGCCGGGGACAGGAGAGAGACCGAGACCCAGTACTTC
CASSVAGDRRETETQYF
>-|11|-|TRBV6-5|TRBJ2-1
TGTGCCAGCAGTCAAAATAATGAGCAGTTCTTC
CASSQNNEQFF
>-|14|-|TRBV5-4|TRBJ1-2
TGTGCCAGCAGCTTGGATTTGGATTTTGGTGGCTACACCTTC
CASSLDLDFGGYTF
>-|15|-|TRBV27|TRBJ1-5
TGTGCCAGCAGGGGACACTCGTATAGCAATCAGCCCCAGCATTTT
CASRGHSYSNQPQHF
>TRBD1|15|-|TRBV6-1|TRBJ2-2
TGTGCCAGCAGGAGAGGACAGGAGAACACCGGGGAGCTGTTTTTT
CASRRGQENTGELFF
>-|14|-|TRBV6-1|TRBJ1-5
TGTGCCAGCAGTGAAAATAGGAGGGATCAGCCCCAGCATTTT
CASSENRRDQPQHF
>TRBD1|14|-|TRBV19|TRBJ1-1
TGTGCCAGTATTGGGGACAGTCAGAACACTGAAGCTTTCTTT
CASIGDSQNTEAFF